This T cell receptor beta chain was identified in a study of cytomegalovirus exposure and HLA in healthy donors. General study points: Cytomegalovirus-associated TCR beta chains were listed, numbering 150 to 200.

With respect to this clone: Its antigen is still unknown.

Donors were drawn from the approximately 110-subject validation cohort, separate from the roughly 700-subject first cohort. The CDR3 runs to 20 residues. The V gene end was trimmed by 4 bases and the J gene end by 0 bases; junction bases not matched to a gene: 12. Germline CDR1 is PRHDT and CDR2 is FYEKMQ (reference sequence). Data came from immunoSEQ multiplex PCR; TCRdb stores just in-frame clones and leaves some out. The sample carries 150,000 to 200,000 clones, about 96% recorded once. Sample: PBMCs. J is TRBJ2-3 and V is TRBV13, with 14 bases that match TRBD2. The TCR originated in a woman under 30 in good health and CMV-seronegative. The CDR3 loop reads CASSSRLAGGPRRSTDTQYF. The CDR3 DNA is TGTGCCAGCAGCTCACGACTAGCGGGGGGGCCACGGCGAAGCACAGATACGCAGTATTTT.